These 30 T cell receptor beta chains originate from one sample sequenced in a study of CXCR3-negative and CXCR3-positive naive CD8 T cells. In preparing the TRB cDNA libraries, 5' RACE with UMI labels was used. Using the 5' RACE reads, TCRdb records one entry per CDR3 protein without DNA. The sample totals about 86,000 distinct CDR3 sequences. Overall study results and limits: For CXCR3-positive naive cells, TRB CDR3s were more hydrophobic than those of CXCR3-negative naive cells.

No antigen is known for these receptors. The source material was naive CXCR3+ CD8+ T cells from blood. Subset indicated: CD45RO-CCR7+CD27+CD95- naive CD8+ T cells expressing CXCR3 (TNR3+). These TCRs come from a human donor in good health. Some clones in this sample may be carry-over from other donors' samples.

The rearrangement uses TRBV20-1 and TRBJ2-7; the TRBD2 assignment by TCRdb is unverifiable without DNA. Germline values: CDR1 DFQATT, CDR2 SNEGSKA (reference sequence). CDR3 size: 15 residues. The CDR3 sequence: CSARDVGWASYEQYF.

The chain joins TRBV5-1 to TRBJ2-7; checking the TCRdb D call of TRBD1 is not possible without DNA. The CDR3 extends over 14 amino acids. The germline gives CDR1 SGHRS, CDR2 YFSETQ. The CDR3 here is CASSSGGGAYEQYF.

The chain carries TRBV4-1 and TRBJ2-2. The CDR3 spans 13 residues. Germline CDR1 MGHRA, CDR2 YSYEKL. CDR3: CASSQIGTGELFF.

V gene TRBV11-2 combines with J gene TRBJ2-4. The CDR3 is made up of 15 amino acids. The germline CDR1 and CDR2 sequences are SGHAT and FQNNGV. The CDR3 spells CASSFRQLAKNIQYF.

The chain carries TRBV14 and TRBJ2-7. The CDR3 loop spans 14 amino acids. Germline values: CDR1 SGHDN, CDR2 FVKESK. CDR3 protein: CASNLEGFSYEQYF. The full variable domain, completed using reference TRBV14 and TRBJ2-7, is EAGVTQFPSHSVIEKGQTVTLRCDPISGHDNLYWYRRVMGKEIKFLLHFVKESKQDESGMPNNRFLAERTGGTYSTLKVQPAELEDSGVYFCASNLEGFSYEQYFGPGTRLTVT.

The V call is TRBV2, the J call TRBJ1-1; TCRdb calls TRBD1, which cannot be checked without DNA. This CDR3 spans 14 amino acids. The germline CDR1 and CDR2 sequences are SNHLY and FYNNEI. CDR3 amino acids: CASRGTGGKTEAFF. The full variable domain, completed using reference TRBV2 and TRBJ1-1, is EPEVTQTPSHQVTQMGQEVILRCVPISNHLYFYWYRQILGQKVEFLVSFYNNEISEKSEIFDDQFSVERPDGSNFTLKIRSTKLEDSAMYFCASRGTGGKTEAFFGQGTRLTVV.

This CDR3 reads CASSEPGLTNDEQFF. The rearrangement uses TRBV6-2 or TRBV6-3 and TRBJ2-1; the D call from TCRdb, TRBD2, cannot be confirmed without DNA. Germline V gene sequence: CDR1 MNHEY, CDR2 SVGEGT. The CDR3 runs 15 residues.

The chain recombines TRBV27 with TRBJ2-7; TCRdb's D call, TRBD1, is unchecked because there is no DNA. Germline CDR1 reads MNHEY; CDR2 reads SMNVEV (reference sequence). This CDR3 is built from 14 residues. The CDR3 is CASSTRQGAREQYF.

This chain uses TRBV7-8 with TRBJ2-5; the TRBD2 assignment by TCRdb is unverifiable without DNA. Germline V gene data show CDR1 as SGHVS and CDR2 as FQNEAQ. This CDR3 has 15 residues. CDR3 in amino acids: CASTRRPSGKETQYF.

The chain is built from TRBV12-5 and TRBJ2-1; the TRBD1 assignment by TCRdb is unverifiable without DNA. This CDR3 contains 12 residues. The germline CDR1 and CDR2 sequences are LGHNT and FRNRAP. The CDR3 is CASGPGPLEQFF. Full variable domain (rest looked up from reference TRBV12-5 and TRBJ2-1): DARVTQTPRHKVTEMGQEVTMRCQPILGHNTVFWYRQTMMQGLELLAYFRNRAPLDDSGMPKDRFSAEMPDATLATLKIQPSEPRDSAVYFCASGPGPLEQFFGPGTRLTVL.

V and J are TRBV4-2 and TRBJ2-4. The CDR3 totals 11 residues. CDR1 and CDR2 from the germline V gene are LGHNA and YNFKEQ. The CDR3 loop reads CASSPGNIQYF.

The V and J genes are TRBV5-6 and TRBJ2-3; TCRdb's D gene call, TRBD1, goes unchecked for lack of DNA. The V gene's germline CDR1 is SGHDT and CDR2 YYEEEE. The CDR3 covers 15 residues. CDR3: CASSSRGTATDTQYF.

The rearrangement uses TRBV20-1 and TRBJ1-1. This CDR3 is built from 12 residues. Germline CDR1 reads DFQATT; CDR2 reads SNEGSKA (reference sequence). The CDR3 spells CSAPDPYTEAFF.

The V and J genes are TRBV9 and TRBJ1-1; TCRdb's assignment of TRBD1 cannot be checked, as there is no DNA. The CDR3 is 14 residues long. Per the germline V gene, CDR1 is SGDLS and CDR2 is YYNGEE. The CDR3 is CASSVSGGGTEAFF.

This rearrangement joins TRBV29-1 to TRBJ2-5. CDR1 SQVTM and CDR2 ANQGSEA come from the germline V gene. This CDR3 region has 11 residues. The CDR3 protein is CSVPAEETQYF. Looking up the rest from reference TRBV29-1 and TRBJ2-5 gives the full variable domain: SAVISQKPSRDICQRGTSLTIQCQVDSQVTMMFWYRQQPGQSLTLIATANQGSEATYESGFVIDKFPISRPNLTFSTLTVSNMSPEDSSIYLCSVPAEETQYFGPGTRLLVL.

V gene TRBV21-1 combines with J gene TRBJ2-6; TCRdb calls TRBD1, which cannot be checked without DNA. TRBV21-1 is deemed a pseudogene. The CDR3 sequence is 19 residues long. The CDR3: CASSSGPGQGNSGANVLTF.

The rearrangement links TRBV4-3 to TRBJ2-7; as DNA is missing, the TRBD1 call by TCRdb cannot be tested. Germline assignment: CDR1 LGHNA and CDR2 YSLEER. The CDR3 is made up of 14 amino acids. The chain's CDR3 is CASSPDRVANEQYF.

The gene calls are TRBV27 and TRBJ2-1; TCRdb proposes TRBD1, but this gene call is untestable without DNA. The CDR3 spans 14 residues. Germline V gives CDR1 MNHEY, CDR2 SMNVEV (reference sequence). CDR3 sequence: CASSPLSRNNEQFF.

This chain uses TRBV24-1 with TRBJ1-5. The CDR3 spans 15 residues. Germline V gives CDR1 KGHDR, CDR2 SFDVKD. The CDR3 loop reads CATSDLSELGQPQHF.

The chain carries TRBV5-1 and TRBJ1-3. CDR1 SGHRS and CDR2 YFSETQ come from the germline V gene. The CDR3 runs to 13 residues. CDR3 region: CASAQSTGNTIYF.

The chain carries TRBV6-5 and TRBJ1-1. The CDR3 contains 15 residues. Germline CDR1 reads MNHEY; CDR2 reads SVGAGI. CDR3 amino acids: CASSYWRPKDTEAFF.

The V call is TRBV7-9, the J call TRBJ1-4; TCRdb's D gene call, TRBD1, goes unchecked for lack of DNA. CDR1 SEHNR and CDR2 FQNEAQ come from the germline V gene (reference sequence). The CDR3 extends over 12 amino acids. Here the CDR3 reads CASSWDGEKLFF.

This chain uses TRBV28 with TRBJ1-2; TCRdb outputs TRBD1, but without DNA this stays unchecked. CDR1 and CDR2 from the germline V gene are MDHEN and SYDVKM. There are 15 residues in the CDR3. The CDR3 loop is CASRPHRGLDYGYTF.

The chain employs TRBV13 and TRBJ2-1; the D gene TCRdb calls, TRBD1, cannot be checked with no DNA. Germline values: CDR1 PRHDT, CDR2 FYEKMQ (reference sequence). The CDR3 contains 13 residues. CDR3 residues: CASSPVPGDEQFF.

The chain uses TRBV6-1 and TRBJ1-5. Germline CDR1 is MNHNS and CDR2 is SASEGT. The CDR3 extends over 13 amino acids. CDR3 in amino acids: CASSEGSNQPQHF.

The chain is built from TRBV7-9 and TRBJ2-1; TCRdb's D gene call, TRBD2, goes unchecked for lack of DNA. The CDR3 runs to 15 residues. Germline assignment: CDR1 SEHNR and CDR2 FQNEAQ (reference sequence). CDR3 region: CASSPYAGGNNEQFF.

The V gene is TRBV5-5, the J gene TRBJ1-1. Per germline, CDR1 SGHKS and CDR2 YYEKEE (reference sequence). The CDR3 has 14 amino acids. The CDR3 reads CASSLAGGNTEAFF.

V usage is TRBV5-6 and J usage is TRBJ1-5; the TRBD1 assignment by TCRdb is unverifiable without DNA. The CDR3 length is 15 residues. The germline CDR1 and CDR2 sequences are SGHDT and YYEEEE. CDR3 protein: CASSSIRQSNQPQHF.

V is TRBV28 and J is TRBJ2-4; TCRdb names TRBD1, which stays unverified in the absence of DNA. CDR1 MDHEN and CDR2 SYDVKM come from the germline V gene. The CDR3 sequence is 12 residues long. The CDR3 spells CASSPDRGIQYF.

The V and J genes are TRBV4-3 and TRBJ2-1; TCRdb selects TRBD1, and the lack of DNA leaves this call unchecked. This CDR3 has 14 residues. CDR1 and CDR2 from the germline V gene are LGHNA and YSLEER. CDR3 sequence: CASSNSDEGNEQFF.